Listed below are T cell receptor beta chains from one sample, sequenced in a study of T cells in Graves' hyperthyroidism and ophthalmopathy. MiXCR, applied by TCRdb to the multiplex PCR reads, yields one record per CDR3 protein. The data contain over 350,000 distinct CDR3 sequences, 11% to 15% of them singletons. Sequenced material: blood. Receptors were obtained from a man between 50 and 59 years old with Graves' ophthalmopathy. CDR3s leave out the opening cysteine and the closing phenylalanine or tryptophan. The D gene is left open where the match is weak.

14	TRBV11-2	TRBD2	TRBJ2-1	ASSLVRAGFYNEQF
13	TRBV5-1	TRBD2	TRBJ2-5	ASSLSSGSQETQY
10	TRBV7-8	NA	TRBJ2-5	ASSSMGETQY
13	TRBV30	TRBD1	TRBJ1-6	AWSGTGSGNSPLH
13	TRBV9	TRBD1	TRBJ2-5	ASRPGQGPQETQY
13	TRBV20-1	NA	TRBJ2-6	SARDDRSGANVLT
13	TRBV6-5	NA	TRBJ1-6	ASSYSRRGNSPLH
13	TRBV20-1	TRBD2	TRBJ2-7	SARHLAGGAYEQY
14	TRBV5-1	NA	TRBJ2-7	ASSLVPGRTSYEQY
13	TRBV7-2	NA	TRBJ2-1	ASSLDSGSYNEQF
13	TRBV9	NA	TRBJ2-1	ASSVLAGSYNEQF
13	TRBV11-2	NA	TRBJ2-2	ASSFGGTSTGELF
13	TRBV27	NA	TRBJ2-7	ASSPQGTTPHEQY
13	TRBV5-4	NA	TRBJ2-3	ASSLLGGSRDTQY
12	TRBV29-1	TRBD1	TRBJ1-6	SARDRGNNSPLH
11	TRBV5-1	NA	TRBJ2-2	ASSFCATGELF
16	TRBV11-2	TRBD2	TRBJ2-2	ASSWQNTGTSGTGELF
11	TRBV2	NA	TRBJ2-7	ASRGDQSYEQY
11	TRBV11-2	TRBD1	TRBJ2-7	ASSLSGGWEQY
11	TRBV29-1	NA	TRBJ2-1	SDHRDSDDEQF
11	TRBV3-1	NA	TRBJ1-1	ASMPRGGAEAF
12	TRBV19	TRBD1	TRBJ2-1	ASSVWTGVDEQF
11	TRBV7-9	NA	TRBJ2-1	ASSLGGFDEQF
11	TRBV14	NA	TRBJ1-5	ASSQDQPQPQH
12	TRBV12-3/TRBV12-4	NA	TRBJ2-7	ASSWAGASYEQY
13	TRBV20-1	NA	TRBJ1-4	SAREPGREGEKLF
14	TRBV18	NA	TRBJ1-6	ASSPAPDRSASPLH
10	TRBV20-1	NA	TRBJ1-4	SGTGANEKLF
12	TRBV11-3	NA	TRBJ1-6	ASSLQGDNSPLH
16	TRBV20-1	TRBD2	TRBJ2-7	SARDPGLAGRASYEQY
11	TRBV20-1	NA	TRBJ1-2	SAREEGVAGYT
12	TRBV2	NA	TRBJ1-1	ASSSGLVATEAF
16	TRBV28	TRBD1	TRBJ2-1	ASSGRTGFLGGDNEQF
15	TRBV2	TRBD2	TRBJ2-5	ASSGRREREWRETQY
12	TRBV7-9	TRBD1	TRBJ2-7	ASSFGQGGNEQY
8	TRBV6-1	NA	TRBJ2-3	ASLTDTQY
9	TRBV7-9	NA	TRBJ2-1	ASGLENEQF
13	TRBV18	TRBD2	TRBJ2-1	ASSPTSGMPNEQF
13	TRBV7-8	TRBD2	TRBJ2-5	ASSLNIRGGETQY
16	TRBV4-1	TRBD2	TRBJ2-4	ASSQAGTSGREKNIQY
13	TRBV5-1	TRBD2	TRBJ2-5	ASSPGASGQETQY
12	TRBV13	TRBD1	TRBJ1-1	ASSSGTDYTEAF
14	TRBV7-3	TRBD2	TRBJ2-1	ASSLVAGGGYNEQF
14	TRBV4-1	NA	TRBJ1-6	ASSRGRINYNSPLH
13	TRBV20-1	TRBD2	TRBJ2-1	SAPDRLAEYNEQF
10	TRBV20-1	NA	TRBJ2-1	SAKGLGHEQF
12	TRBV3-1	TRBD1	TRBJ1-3	ATMKTGAGNTIY
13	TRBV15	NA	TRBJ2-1	ATSRDTDRINEQF
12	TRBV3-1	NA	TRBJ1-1	ASSHRQGGTEAF
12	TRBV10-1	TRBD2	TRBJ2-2	ASSSGRFPGELF
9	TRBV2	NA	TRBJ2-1	ASGLAGEQF